The source of this TCR beta chain is a study of shared T cell receptors in the human thymus. Here immunoSEQ multiplex PCR was the method, and the copy in TCRdb shows in-frame clones only, minus some. The table records about 730,000 clones, 70% to 90% of them present only once. The V end was cut by 8 bases, the J end by 3 bases, with 14 bases between. The CDR3 consists of 14 residues. From germline, CDR1 is MNHNS and CDR2 SASEGT. Another study also made use of these data, one on human thymus T cells. As that study records: Resections removed during corrective heart surgery provided the thymus tissue used. Overlap was high between thymic repertoires from unrelated individuals, as reported in related research.

This sequence joins TRBV6-1 and TRBJ1-3; D gene ambiguous. This clonotype originated in a girl under three years old with a congenital heart defect. The sequenced sample was thymocytes. The CDR3 DNA reads TGTGCCAGCGTGTTGGGCCATAGTGGAAACACCATATATTTT. Residues: CASVLGHSGNTIYF.